This T cell receptor (beta chain) emerged from a study of T cells in tuberculosis. Findings and caveats of the study: Classification accuracy was around 85% (AUROC approximately 0.89) with the GMM-specific repertoire. Smaller distances to GMM-specific TCRs suggested their expansion in active tuberculosis. Smaller alpha distances in active tuberculosis partly reflected shorter CDR3-alpha lengths.

The junction had 6 bases not matched to a gene; V was cut back by 6 bases and J by 2 bases. Looked up from germline, CDR1 is MNHEY and CDR2 is SVGAGI. This CDR3 is built from 14 residues. The data were produced by immunoSEQ multiplex PCR, yet TCRdb's version contains in-frame clones alone and is incomplete. The sample shows 45,000 or so clones, 95% of them seen only once. Remarks on this clone: Its cognate antigen is unknown.

Latent tuberculosis screening used tuberculin skin test and IGRA at entry. The sequencing sample was made of PBMCs. The clonotype comes from a donor aged 10-29 years with latent tuberculosis or without tuberculosis infection. The chain couples TRBV6-5 to TRBJ2-5, with 7 bases aligning to TRBD2. CDR3 in DNA: TGTGCCAGCAGCCGCCCTAGCGGACAAGAGACCCAGTACTTC. This gives the protein CASSRPSGQETQYF.